The rows below give T cell receptor beta chains drawn from one sample of a study of technical replicates of blood from a handful of donors. Repertoires were generated with immunoSEQ multiplex PCR, while TCRdb's copy carries only in-frame clones and drops some. The table lists just under 100,000 clones, approximately 95% of them singletons. Material: T cells isolated from PBMCs. The origin of the receptors is a human donor in good health. Both conserved end residues are part of each CDR3. The order of the fields is clone size, CDR3 length, D gene, J gene, V gene, CDR3 protein, CDR3 DNA. D genes are given only for firm matches. Expanded clones get a size class; other rows say once, few or many, or leave the size out.

clone_size: .; cdr3_length: 17; d_call: TRBD1; j_call: TRBJ2-5; v_call: TRBV5-1; cdr3_aa: CASSLLLQGTVQETQYF; cdr3_nt: TGCGCCAGCAGCTTACTACTGCAGGGGACAGTTCAAGAGACCCAGTACTTC
clone_size: few; cdr3_length: 14; d_call: .; j_call: TRBJ1-2; v_call: TRBV4-1; cdr3_aa: CASSQDRMGGGYTF; cdr3_nt: TGCGCCAGCAGCCAAGATCGTATGGGAGGAGGCTACACCTTC
clone_size: .; cdr3_length: 15; d_call: .; j_call: TRBJ2-1; v_call: TRBV6-1; cdr3_aa: CASSGLLEDVNPEFF; cdr3_nt: TGTGCCAGCAGTGGCCTACTAGAAGACGTCAACCCAGAGTTCTTC
clone_size: .; cdr3_length: 14; d_call: .; j_call: TRBJ1-2; v_call: TRBV9; cdr3_aa: CASSVAQTDYGYTF; cdr3_nt: TGTGCCAGCAGCGTAGCTCAGACAGACTATGGCTACACCTTC
clone_size: .; cdr3_length: 13; d_call: .; j_call: TRBJ1-3; v_call: TRBV7-6; cdr3_aa: CASSNRLGNTIYF; cdr3_nt: TGTGCCAGCAGCAACAGGTTGGGAAACACCATATATTTT
clone_size: .; cdr3_length: 15; d_call: .; j_call: TRBJ2-5; v_call: TRBV19; cdr3_aa: CASSIRDSTQETQYF; cdr3_nt: TGTGCCAGTAGCATCAGGGACTCGACCCAAGAGACCCAGTACTTC
clone_size: .; cdr3_length: 18; d_call: TRBD1; j_call: TRBJ1-2; v_call: TRBV27; cdr3_aa: CASSLSTGQGPPAYGYTF; cdr3_nt: TGTGCCAGCAGTTTATCGACCGGACAGGGCCCCCCGGCATATGGCTACACCTTC
clone_size: .; cdr3_length: 15; d_call: TRBD2; j_call: TRBJ2-1; v_call: TRBV9; cdr3_aa: CASSVGAGDLNEQFF; cdr3_nt: TGTGCCAGCAGCGTGGGTGCGGGAGACCTTAATGAGCAGTTCTTC
clone_size: .; cdr3_length: 14; d_call: .; j_call: TRBJ2-3; v_call: TRBV25-1; cdr3_aa: CASSEHKLTDTQYF; cdr3_nt: TGTGCCAGCAGTGAACATAAGCTCACAGATACGCAGTATTTT
clone_size: .; cdr3_length: 12; d_call: .; j_call: TRBJ1-1; v_call: TRBV5-6; cdr3_aa: CASSLVTSEAFF; cdr3_nt: TGTGCCAGCAGCTTGGTTACTAGTGAAGCTTTCTTT
clone_size: .; cdr3_length: 16; d_call: TRBD1; j_call: TRBJ2-2; v_call: TRBV5-1; cdr3_aa: CASSLARTGPNGELFF; cdr3_nt: TGCGCCAGCAGCTTGGCCCGGACAGGGCCAAACGGGGAGCTGTTTTTT
clone_size: .; cdr3_length: 13; d_call: TRBD1; j_call: TRBJ1-1; v_call: TRBV6-5; cdr3_aa: CASSTGVYTEAFF; cdr3_nt: TGTGCCAGCAGTACAGGGGTTTACACTGAAGCTTTCTTT
clone_size: .; cdr3_length: 16; d_call: TRBD1; j_call: TRBJ1-4; v_call: TRBV29-1; cdr3_aa: CSAGPRQGATNEKLFF; cdr3_nt: TGCAGCGCTGGGCCGAGACAGGGGGCAACTAATGAAAAACTGTTTTTT
clone_size: .; cdr3_length: 15; d_call: TRBD1; j_call: TRBJ2-7; v_call: TRBV11-3; cdr3_aa: CASSHDRDTSYEQYF; cdr3_nt: TGTGCCAGCAGCCATGACAGGGACACCTCTTACGAGCAGTACTTC
clone_size: .; cdr3_length: 16; d_call: TRBD2; j_call: TRBJ2-1; v_call: TRBV6-1; cdr3_aa: CASSDGLDSWFDEQFF; cdr3_nt: TGTGCCAGCAGTGATGGACTAGACTCCTGGTTCGATGAGCAGTTCTTC
clone_size: .; cdr3_length: 15; d_call: TRBD1; j_call: TRBJ1-2; v_call: TRBV28; cdr3_aa: CASSRTGTGGGGYTF; cdr3_nt: TGTGCCAGCAGTCGCACCGGGACAGGGGGCGGAGGCTACACCTTC
clone_size: .; cdr3_length: 13; d_call: .; j_call: TRBJ1-6; v_call: TRBV4-1; cdr3_aa: CASSQEEPFPNHF; cdr3_nt: TGCGCCAGCAGCCAAGAGGAGCCTTTTCCTAACCACTTT
clone_size: .; cdr3_length: 14; d_call: TRBD1; j_call: TRBJ2-1; v_call: TRBV2; cdr3_aa: CASYPGQGRNEQFF; cdr3_nt: TGTGCCAGCTATCCGGGACAGGGTCGCAATGAGCAGTTCTTC
clone_size: .; cdr3_length: 15; d_call: TRBD1; j_call: TRBJ2-1; v_call: TRBV19; cdr3_aa: CASSMRGQGSNEQFF; cdr3_nt: TGTGCCAGTAGTATGCGGGGACAGGGATCGAATGAGCAGTTCTTC
clone_size: .; cdr3_length: 16; d_call: TRBD1; j_call: TRBJ2-3; v_call: TRBV9; cdr3_aa: CASSPHLTGPPDTQYF; cdr3_nt: TGTGCCAGCAGCCCCCACCTGACAGGGCCCCCGGATACGCAGTATTTT
clone_size: .; cdr3_length: 12; d_call: .; j_call: TRBJ1-1; v_call: TRBV6-1; cdr3_aa: CASSREGTEAFF; cdr3_nt: TGTGCCAGCAGCAGGGAAGGTACTGAAGCTTTCTTT
clone_size: .; cdr3_length: 16; d_call: TRBD1; j_call: TRBJ1-1; v_call: TRBV15; cdr3_aa: CATSRDPGQLNTEAFF; cdr3_nt: TGTGCCACCAGCAGAGATCCGGGACAGCTGAACACTGAAGCTTTCTTT
clone_size: .; cdr3_length: 14; d_call: TRBD2; j_call: TRBJ2-5; v_call: TRBV6-5; cdr3_aa: CASSMGLGQETQYF; cdr3_nt: TGTGCCAGCAGCATGGGACTAGGCCAAGAGACCCAGTACTTC
clone_size: few; cdr3_length: 13; d_call: TRBD1; j_call: TRBJ1-1; v_call: TRBV19; cdr3_aa: CASSIQGLGEAFF; cdr3_nt: TGTGCCAGTTCAATACAGGGGCTAGGTGAAGCTTTCTTT
clone_size: once; cdr3_length: 13; d_call: TRBD2; j_call: TRBJ2-3; v_call: TRBV6-5; cdr3_aa: CASKSGGTDTQYF; cdr3_nt: TGTGCCAGCAAAAGCGGGGGAACAGATACGCAGTATTTT
clone_size: .; cdr3_length: 14; d_call: .; j_call: TRBJ2-1; v_call: TRBV7-9; cdr3_aa: CASSLGLVTEGQFF; cdr3_nt: TGTGCCAGCAGCTTAGGGTTAGTTACGGAGGGGCAGTTCTTC
clone_size: .; cdr3_length: 13; d_call: TRBD1; j_call: TRBJ1-1; v_call: TRBV9; cdr3_aa: CASSVGQGTEAFF; cdr3_nt: TGTGCCAGCAGCGTAGGACAGGGAACTGAAGCTTTCTTT
clone_size: .; cdr3_length: 13; d_call: .; j_call: TRBJ2-5; v_call: TRBV2; cdr3_aa: CASRAGGAETQYF; cdr3_nt: TGTGCCAGCAGAGCCGGGGGAGCGGAGACCCAGTACTTC
clone_size: .; cdr3_length: 17; d_call: .; j_call: TRBJ1-2; v_call: TRBV6-1; cdr3_aa: CASSDQFSGLNLYGYTF; cdr3_nt: TGTGCCAGCAGTGACCAGTTCTCAGGGCTGAATCTCTATGGCTACACCTTC
clone_size: .; cdr3_length: 15; d_call: TRBD1; j_call: TRBJ1-5; v_call: TRBV23-1; cdr3_aa: CASSRKGGFNQPQHF; cdr3_nt: TGCGCCAGCAGTCGGAAAGGGGGCTTCAATCAGCCCCAGCATTTT
clone_size: .; cdr3_length: 14; d_call: TRBD1; j_call: TRBJ1-2; v_call: TRBV7-2; cdr3_aa: CASSWGQTTYGYTF; cdr3_nt: TGTGCCAGCAGCTGGGGACAGACGACCTATGGCTACACCTTC
clone_size: .; cdr3_length: 15; d_call: TRBD2; j_call: TRBJ2-7; v_call: TRBV7-9; cdr3_aa: CASSLVAGGPGEQYF; cdr3_nt: TGTGCCAGCAGCTTAGTGGCGGGAGGGCCTGGCGAGCAGTACTTC
clone_size: .; cdr3_length: 14; d_call: TRBD1; j_call: TRBJ2-3; v_call: TRBV6-5; cdr3_aa: CASSSTGATDTQYF; cdr3_nt: TGTGCCAGCAGTTCCACAGGGGCCACAGATACGCAGTATTTT
clone_size: .; cdr3_length: 16; d_call: TRBD2; j_call: TRBJ2-1; v_call: TRBV6-5; cdr3_aa: CASSYSGRGTYNEQFF; cdr3_nt: TGTGCCAGCAGTTACAGCGGGAGGGGAACCTACAATGAGCAGTTCTTC
clone_size: .; cdr3_length: 17; d_call: TRBD1; j_call: TRBJ2-2; v_call: TRBV14; cdr3_aa: CASSPLDRGRNTGELFF; cdr3_nt: TGTGCCAGCAGCCCCTTGGACAGGGGGCGCAACACCGGGGAGCTGTTTTTT
clone_size: .; cdr3_length: 12; d_call: TRBD2; j_call: TRBJ2-7; v_call: TRBV6-6; cdr3_aa: CASSYGTSGRVF; cdr3_nt: TGTGCCAGCAGTTACGGGACTAGCGGGAGGGTGTTC
clone_size: .; cdr3_length: 16; d_call: TRBD1; j_call: TRBJ2-5; v_call: TRBV5-6; cdr3_aa: CASSPTRTGGRETQYF; cdr3_nt: TGTGCCAGCAGCCCGACCCGGACAGGGGGCAGGGAGACCCAGTACTTC
clone_size: .; cdr3_length: 10; d_call: .; j_call: TRBJ1-1; v_call: TRBV10-3; cdr3_aa: CAISREKAFF; cdr3_nt: TGTGCCATCAGTAGAGAAAAAGCTTTCTTT
clone_size: once; cdr3_length: 13; d_call: .; j_call: TRBJ2-1; v_call: TRBV29-1; cdr3_aa: CSFRTAAYNEQFF; cdr3_nt: TGCAGCTTTCGGACAGCAGCCTACAATGAGCAGTTCTTC
clone_size: .; cdr3_length: 20; d_call: .; j_call: TRBJ2-6; v_call: TRBV4-1; cdr3_aa: CASSIDWGGRLLPGANVLTF; cdr3_nt: TGCGCCAGCAGCATAGATTGGGGAGGACGGCTCCTTCCTGGGGCCAACGTCCTGACTTTC
clone_size: .; cdr3_length: 17; d_call: .; j_call: TRBJ1-2; v_call: TRBV5-1; cdr3_aa: CASSLGLAGGRDYGYTF; cdr3_nt: TGCGCCAGCAGCTTGGGACTAGCGGGGGGGCGTGACTATGGCTACACCTTC
clone_size: .; cdr3_length: 17; d_call: TRBD1; j_call: TRBJ1-1; v_call: TRBV19; cdr3_aa: CASSMAGTGGSGTEAFF; cdr3_nt: TGTGCCAGTAGTATGGCGGGGACAGGGGGCTCGGGGACTGAAGCTTTCTTT
clone_size: .; cdr3_length: 14; d_call: TRBD2; j_call: TRBJ2-2; v_call: TRBV29-1; cdr3_aa: CSAGRGANTGELFF; cdr3_nt: TGCAGCGCCGGGCGGGGGGCGAACACCGGGGAGCTGTTTTTT
clone_size: .; cdr3_length: 19; d_call: TRBD1; j_call: TRBJ1-4; v_call: TRBV4-1; cdr3_aa: CASSQDLEGQGGPHEKLFF; cdr3_nt: TGCGCCAGCAGCCAAGATTTGGAGGGACAGGGAGGTCCGCACGAAAAACTGTTTTTT
clone_size: .; cdr3_length: 18; d_call: TRBD1; j_call: TRBJ2-7; v_call: TRBV28; cdr3_aa: CASSPPRDRGLSSYEQYF; cdr3_nt: TGTGCCAGCAGTCCCCCGAGGGACAGGGGGTTGAGCTCCTACGAGCAGTACTTC
clone_size: .; cdr3_length: 13; d_call: TRBD1; j_call: TRBJ1-1; v_call: TRBV6-5; cdr3_aa: CASRTGANTEAFF; cdr3_nt: TGTGCCAGCAGGACAGGGGCGAACACTGAAGCTTTCTTT
clone_size: .; cdr3_length: 16; d_call: .; j_call: TRBJ1-5; v_call: TRBV27; cdr3_aa: CASSPSRGGGNQPQHF; cdr3_nt: TGTGCCAGCAGTCCGTCCCGGGGAGGGGGCAATCAGCCCCAGCATTTT
clone_size: .; cdr3_length: 14; d_call: .; j_call: TRBJ2-3; v_call: TRBV7-9; cdr3_aa: CASSLGGVLDTQYF; cdr3_nt: TGTGCCAGCAGCTTGGGCGGGGTTTTAGATACGCAGTATTTT
clone_size: .; cdr3_length: 18; d_call: TRBD2; j_call: TRBJ2-7; v_call: TRBV4-2; cdr3_aa: CASSRTGTSGAPAYEQYF; cdr3_nt: TGTGCCAGCAGCCGAACCGGGACTAGCGGGGCCCCGGCCTACGAGCAGTACTTC
clone_size: .; cdr3_length: 14; d_call: .; j_call: TRBJ2-2; v_call: TRBV10-1; cdr3_aa: CASRETGNTGELFF; cdr3_nt: TGCGCCAGCAGGGAGACAGGGAACACCGGGGAGCTGTTTTTT
clone_size: .; cdr3_length: 14; d_call: TRBD2; j_call: TRBJ2-1; v_call: TRBV16; cdr3_aa: CASSQTSGETEQFF; cdr3_nt: TGTGCCAGCAGCCAGACTAGCGGGGAAACGGAGCAGTTCTTC
clone_size: once; cdr3_length: 15; d_call: TRBD2; j_call: TRBJ2-1; v_call: TRBV5-5; cdr3_aa: CASSLGWGGANEQFF; cdr3_nt: TGTGCCAGCAGCCTCGGCTGGGGAGGGGCTAATGAGCAGTTCTTC
clone_size: .; cdr3_length: 17; d_call: TRBD1; j_call: TRBJ2-6; v_call: TRBV4-1; cdr3_aa: CASSLGQGSSGANVLTF; cdr3_nt: TGCGCCAGCAGCCTGGGACAGGGAAGCTCTGGGGCCAACGTCCTGACTTTC
clone_size: .; cdr3_length: 15; d_call: .; j_call: TRBJ2-3; v_call: TRBV2; cdr3_aa: CASSEVGRGTDTQYF; cdr3_nt: TGTGCCAGCAGTGAAGTCGGGAGAGGCACAGATACGCAGTATTTT
clone_size: .; cdr3_length: 9; d_call: .; j_call: TRBJ1-2; v_call: TRBV20-1; cdr3_aa: CSALPGYTF; cdr3_nt: TGCAGTGCCCTTCCCGGCTACACCTTC
clone_size: once; cdr3_length: 14; d_call: TRBD1; j_call: TRBJ2-1; v_call: TRBV30; cdr3_aa: CAWSGGQGYNEQFF; cdr3_nt: TGTGCCTGGAGTGGGGGACAGGGATATAATGAGCAGTTCTTC